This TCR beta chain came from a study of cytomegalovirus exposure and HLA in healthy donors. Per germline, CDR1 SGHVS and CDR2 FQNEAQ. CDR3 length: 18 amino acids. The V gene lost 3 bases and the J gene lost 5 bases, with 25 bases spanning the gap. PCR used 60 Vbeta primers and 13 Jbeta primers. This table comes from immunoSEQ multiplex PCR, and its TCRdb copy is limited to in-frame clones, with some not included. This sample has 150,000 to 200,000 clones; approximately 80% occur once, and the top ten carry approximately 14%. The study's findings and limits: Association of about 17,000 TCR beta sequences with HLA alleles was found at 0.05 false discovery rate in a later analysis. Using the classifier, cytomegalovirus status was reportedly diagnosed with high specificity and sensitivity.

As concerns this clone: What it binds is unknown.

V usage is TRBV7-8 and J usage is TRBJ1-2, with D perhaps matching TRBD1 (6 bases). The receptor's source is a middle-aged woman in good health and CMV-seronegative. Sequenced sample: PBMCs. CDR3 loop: CASSFGLLGQKSSYGYTF. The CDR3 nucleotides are TGTGCCAGCAGCTTCGGACTGCTGGGACAAAAGTCCTCTTATGGCTACACCTTC. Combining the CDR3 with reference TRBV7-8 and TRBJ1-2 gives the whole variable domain GAGVSQSPRYKVAKRGQDVALRCDPISGHVSLFWYQQALGQGPEFLTYFQNEAQLDKSGLPSDRFFAERPEGSVSTLKIQRTQQEDSAVYLCASSFGLLGQKSSYGYTFGSGTRLTVV.